Listed below are T cell receptor beta chains from one sample, sequenced in a study of neurological immune-mediated disorders. TCRdb reanalysed the 5' RACE reads using MiXCR and keeps one entry per CDR3 protein. The profile shows 40,000 or so distinct CDR3 sequences, roughly 2.5% of them singletons. Material: PBMCs. These receptor sequences come from a man aged 50 or older with multiple sclerosis. The CDR3 runs from the conserved cysteine through the conserved F or W.

v_call: TRBV20-1
cdr3_length: 13
cdr3_aa: CSARGHIGQPQHF

v_call: TRBV11-2
cdr3_length: 13
cdr3_aa: CASSLVLEGTAFF

v_call: TRBV5-1
cdr3_length: 15
cdr3_aa: CASSLDISGANVLTF

v_call: TRBV12-3/TRBV12-4
cdr3_length: 13
cdr3_aa: CASSLAPSDTQYF

v_call: TRBV6-5
cdr3_length: 15
cdr3_aa: CASSRDRANTGELFF

v_call: TRBV5-1
cdr3_length: 15
cdr3_aa: CASSLTQLGAGELFF

v_call: TRBV20-1
cdr3_length: 13
cdr3_aa: CSARGGAATEAFF

v_call: TRBV5-6
cdr3_length: 13
cdr3_aa: CASSRTWASEAFF

v_call: TRBV5-6
cdr3_length: 16
cdr3_aa: CASSLYGISANTEAFF

v_call: TRBV3-1
cdr3_length: 15
cdr3_aa: CASSQGSGYNQPQHF

v_call: TRBV5-5
cdr3_length: 13
cdr3_aa: CASSLTSDQPQHF

v_call: TRBV12-3/TRBV12-4
cdr3_length: 9
cdr3_aa: CAKGNTIYF

v_call: TRBV29-1
cdr3_length: 14
cdr3_aa: CSVTGQGAGDTQYF

v_call: TRBV20-1
cdr3_length: 14
cdr3_aa: CSAYRGGVQETQYF

v_call: TRBV14
cdr3_length: 14
cdr3_aa: CASSQDLPVTEAFF

v_call: TRBV25-1
cdr3_length: 18
cdr3_aa: CASSARTSGGIGTGELFF

v_call: TRBV7-3
cdr3_length: 13
cdr3_aa: CASSLYSGSEAFF

v_call: TRBV5-1
cdr3_length: 16
cdr3_aa: CASSLSGSGGTDTQYF

v_call: TRBV5-1
cdr3_length: 16
cdr3_aa: CASSSGILAGQETQYF

v_call: TRBV12-3/TRBV12-4
cdr3_length: 13
cdr3_aa: CASSATGIYGYTF

v_call: TRBV7-3
cdr3_length: 15
cdr3_aa: CASSLTPLITDTQYF

v_call: TRBV5-1
cdr3_length: 14
cdr3_aa: CASSFSGIQETQYF

v_call: TRBV9
cdr3_length: 16
cdr3_aa: CASSSTPSSYNSPLNF

v_call: TRBV5-1
cdr3_length: 14
cdr3_aa: CASSLGTGTYEQYF

v_call: TRBV5-1
cdr3_length: 15
cdr3_aa: CASSMGGSSYNEQFF

v_call: TRBV11-2
cdr3_length: 15
cdr3_aa: CASRNWGSVNEKLFF

v_call: TRBV2
cdr3_length: 15
cdr3_aa: CASSENSGGVQPQHF

v_call: TRBV7-8
cdr3_length: 12
cdr3_aa: CASSLDSSVQSF

v_call: TRBV12-3/TRBV12-4
cdr3_length: 15
cdr3_aa: CASSFLRGANQPQHF

v_call: TRBV7-6
cdr3_length: 16
cdr3_aa: CASSLAPAGGPGELFF

v_call: TRBV12-3/TRBV12-4
cdr3_length: 14
cdr3_aa: CASTLGLPGKEQFF

v_call: TRBV18
cdr3_length: 16
cdr3_aa: CASSPPVGGLSYEQYF

v_call: TRBV20-1
cdr3_length: 14
cdr3_aa: CSARPTGMDQPQHF

v_call: TRBV12-3/TRBV12-4
cdr3_length: 13
cdr3_aa: CASSFGQKYEQYF

v_call: TRBV28
cdr3_length: 15
cdr3_aa: CASSPSGARGYEQYF

v_call: TRBV10-3
cdr3_length: 15
cdr3_aa: CAISPNPGQSHEQYF

v_call: TRBV5-1
cdr3_length: 17
cdr3_aa: CASSLGGTSAADSPLNF

v_call: TRBV5-1
cdr3_length: 16
cdr3_aa: CASSPQSSGGLDTQYF

v_call: TRBV7-9
cdr3_length: 11
cdr3_aa: CASSLVAEAFF

v_call: TRBV18
cdr3_length: 13
cdr3_aa: CASSPIENTEAFF

v_call: TRBV18
cdr3_length: 14
cdr3_aa: CASSPQTGNSPLNF

v_call: TRBV10-3
cdr3_length: 15
cdr3_aa: CAISESGGPDYGYTF

v_call: TRBV10-3
cdr3_length: 16
cdr3_aa: CAISESGAALNTEAFF

v_call: TRBV28
cdr3_length: 15
cdr3_aa: CASSFMAGGGDTQYF

v_call: TRBV5-1
cdr3_length: 15
cdr3_aa: CASSLEGATTGELFF

v_call: TRBV7-9
cdr3_length: 13
cdr3_aa: CASSSDLSYEQYF

v_call: TRBV10-1
cdr3_length: 14
cdr3_aa: CASSTGGATDTQYF

v_call: TRBV3-1
cdr3_length: 14
cdr3_aa: CASSREQDGSPLNF

v_call: TRBV5-8
cdr3_length: 13
cdr3_aa: CASSFINTDTQYF

v_call: TRBV2
cdr3_length: 15
cdr3_aa: CASTDRGSATGELFF

v_call: TRBV7-8
cdr3_length: 15
cdr3_aa: CASSLGGLTDTEAFF